Listed below are T cell receptor beta chains from one sample, sequenced in a study of blood T cell repertoires in COVID-19. Data came from immunoSEQ multiplex PCR; TCRdb stores just in-frame clones and leaves some out. The sample holds 150,000 to 200,000 clones, approximately 86% seen once. The sequenced material came from peripheral blood. These receptors all stem from a man aged 65 to 85 with acute or convalescent COVID-19. Each CDR3 is given with its conserved first and last residue. Each record gives: V gene, CDR3 protein.

TRBV11-2	CASSQLWQREQYF
TRBV29-1	CSGSSGTDEKLFF
TRBV12-5	CASGLVLGTGPNQPQHF
TRBV4-2	CASSQDRGQHNYGYTF
TRBV4-1	CASSQTILLYQETQYF
TRBV27	CASYAGSLLNEQFF
TRBV19	CASSSLAHEQYF
TRBV2	CASSELGGSRTPTGEQYF
TRBV5-8	CASSSGLELSDTQYF
TRBV2	CASYGQGVSVSYNSPLHF
TRBV24-1	CATSDPTRQGDRNNYGYTF
TRBV9	CASSVGEADTQYF
TRBV7-2	CASSLMREGTEAFF
TRBV4-3	CASSKLTGTSNQPQHF
TRBV28	CASSGTGTDSPSGNTEAFF
TRBV29-1	CSVTGASYEQYF
TRBV6-6	CASRDPGANYGYTF
TRBV28	CASSLLTYEQYF
TRBV7-2	CASSLERIRGDEQFF
TRBV2	CASQGQSYEQYF